This TCR beta chain was identified in a study of CD8+ T cells in alopecia areata. At the level of the study: Treatment of the treated patients consisted of oral tofacitinib, 5 to 10 mg twice daily.

The study, taken as a whole, reports: Baseline CD8+ expansion's link to response remains uncertain, as there was one nonresponder. Scalp clonality and expanded CD8+ clones among the top 100 were significantly decreased by tofacitinib. Patients displayed less clarity in TCR sharing than mice, a finding possibly related to HLA.

Treatment noted: oral pan-JAK inhibitor, 5-10 mg twice daily. The CDR3 consists of 12 residues. The germline V gene encodes CDR1 SEHNR and CDR2 FQNEAQ (reference sequence). V dropped 7 bases and J dropped 3 bases, with 10 bases sitting between them. On this clone itself: Its specificity is unknown.

Extraction and reverse transcription of RNA yielded cDNA as the sequencing template. Assay used: immunoSEQ multiplex PCR; TCRdb lists only in-frame clones, some missing. The data hold 150,000 to 200,000 clones, with 50% to 70% observed a single time. Material: CD4+ T cells sorted from blood, obtained between weeks 49 and 50, from a patient treated with tofacitinib. The chain carries TRBV7-9 and TRBJ2-7; D perhaps matches TRBD2 (5 bases). The sequence came from a human donor with alopecia areata. The CDR3 DNA sequence: TGTGCCAGCACCCCCCGGGACTACGAGCAGTACTTC. Amino acids: CASTPRDYEQYF.